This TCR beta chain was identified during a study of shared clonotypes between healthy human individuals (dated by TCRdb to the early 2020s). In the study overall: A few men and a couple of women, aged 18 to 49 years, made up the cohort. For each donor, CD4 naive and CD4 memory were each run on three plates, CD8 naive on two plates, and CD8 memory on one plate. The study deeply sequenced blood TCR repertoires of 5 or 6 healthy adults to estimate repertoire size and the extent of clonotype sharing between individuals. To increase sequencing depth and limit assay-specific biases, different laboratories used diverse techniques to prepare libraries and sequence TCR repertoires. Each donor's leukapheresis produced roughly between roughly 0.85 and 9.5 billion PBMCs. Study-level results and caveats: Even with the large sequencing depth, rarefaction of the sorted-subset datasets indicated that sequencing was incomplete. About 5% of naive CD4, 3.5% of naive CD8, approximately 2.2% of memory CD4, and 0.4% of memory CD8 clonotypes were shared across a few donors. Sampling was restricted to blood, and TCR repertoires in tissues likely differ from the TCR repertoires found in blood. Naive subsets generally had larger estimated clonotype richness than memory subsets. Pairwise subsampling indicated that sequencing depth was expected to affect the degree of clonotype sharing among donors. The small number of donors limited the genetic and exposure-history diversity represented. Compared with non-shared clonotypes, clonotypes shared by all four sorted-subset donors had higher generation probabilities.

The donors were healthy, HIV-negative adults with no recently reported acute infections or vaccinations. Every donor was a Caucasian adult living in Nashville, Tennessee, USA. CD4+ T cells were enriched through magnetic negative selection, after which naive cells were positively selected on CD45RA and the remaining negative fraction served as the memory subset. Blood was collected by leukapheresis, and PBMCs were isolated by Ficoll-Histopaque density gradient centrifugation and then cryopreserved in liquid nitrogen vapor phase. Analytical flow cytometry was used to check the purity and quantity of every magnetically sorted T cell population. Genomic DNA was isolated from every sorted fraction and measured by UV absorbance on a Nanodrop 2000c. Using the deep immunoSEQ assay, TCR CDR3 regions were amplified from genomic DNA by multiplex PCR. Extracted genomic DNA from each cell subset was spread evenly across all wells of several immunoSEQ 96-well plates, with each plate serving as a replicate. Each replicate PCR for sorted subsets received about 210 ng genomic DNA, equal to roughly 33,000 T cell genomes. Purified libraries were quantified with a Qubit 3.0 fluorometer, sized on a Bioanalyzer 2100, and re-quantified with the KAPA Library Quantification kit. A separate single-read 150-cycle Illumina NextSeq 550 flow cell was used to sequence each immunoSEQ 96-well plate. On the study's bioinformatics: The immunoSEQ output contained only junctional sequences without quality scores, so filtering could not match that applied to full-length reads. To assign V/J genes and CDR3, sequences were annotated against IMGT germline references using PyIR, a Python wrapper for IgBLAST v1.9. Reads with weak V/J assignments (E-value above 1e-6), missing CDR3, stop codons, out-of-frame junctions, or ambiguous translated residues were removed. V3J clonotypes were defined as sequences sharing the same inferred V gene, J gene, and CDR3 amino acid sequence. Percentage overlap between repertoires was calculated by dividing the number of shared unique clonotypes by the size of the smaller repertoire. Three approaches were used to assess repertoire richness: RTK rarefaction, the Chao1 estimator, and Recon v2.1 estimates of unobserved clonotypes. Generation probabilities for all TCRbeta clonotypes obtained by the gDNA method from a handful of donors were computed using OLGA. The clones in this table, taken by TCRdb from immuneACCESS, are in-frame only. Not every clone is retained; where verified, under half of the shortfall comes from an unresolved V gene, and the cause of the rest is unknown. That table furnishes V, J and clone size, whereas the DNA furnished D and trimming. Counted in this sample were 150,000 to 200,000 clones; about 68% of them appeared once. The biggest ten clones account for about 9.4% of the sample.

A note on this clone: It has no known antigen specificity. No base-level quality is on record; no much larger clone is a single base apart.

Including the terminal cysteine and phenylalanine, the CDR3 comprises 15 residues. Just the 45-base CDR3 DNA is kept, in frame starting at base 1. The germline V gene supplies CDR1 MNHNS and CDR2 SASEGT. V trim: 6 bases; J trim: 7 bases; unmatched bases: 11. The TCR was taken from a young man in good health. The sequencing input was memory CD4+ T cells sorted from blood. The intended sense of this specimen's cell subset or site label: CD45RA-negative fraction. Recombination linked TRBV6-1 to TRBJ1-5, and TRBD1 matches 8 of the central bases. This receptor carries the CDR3 CASRRQGALGQPQHF. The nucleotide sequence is TGTGCCAGCAGGAGGCAGGGGGCGCTGGGGCAGCCCCAGCATTTT.